Included here is one T cell receptor beta chain sequence, with context. This record belongs to a study of T cell changes during pregnancy in multiple sclerosis. TCRdb's copy holds only in-frame clones and misses some; the assay was immunoSEQ multiplex PCR. The sample records more than 90,000 clones, around 92% being singletons. The receptor was isolated from a female donor with multiple sclerosis, enrolled in a pregnancy study. This specimen was peripheral blood, taken after pregnancy.

The CDR3 spells CASSIGDSYGYTF. CDR3 bases: TGTGCCAGTAGTATAGGGGACAGCTATGGCTACACCTTC. This chain links TRBV19 with TRBJ1-2, with 7 bases matching TRBD1. In germline, CDR1 is LNHDA, CDR2 SQIVND (reference sequence). The CDR3 covers 13 residues. Losses at the gene ends were 1 base for V and 4 bases for J; bases not matched to a gene: 0. Drawing the rest from reference TRBV19 and TRBJ1-2, the complete variable domain is DGGITQSPKYLFRKEGQNVTLSCEQNLNHDAMYWYRQDPGQGLRLIYYSQIVNDFQKGDIAEGYSVSREKKESFPLTVTSAQKNPTAFYLCASSIGDSYGYTFGSGTRLTVV.